This T cell receptor (beta chain) originates from a study of early T cells in non-severe SARS-CoV-2 infection. At least ten counts were recorded for this clonotype. Individual cDNA molecules were tagged with unique molecular identifiers, the study reported. TCRdb recomputed calls from the 5' RACE reads with MiXCR, one row per CDR3 protein. The data hold approximately 50,000 distinct CDR3 sequences, with around a tenth observed a single time. CDR1 and CDR2 (germline): SGHRS, YFSETQ. CDR3 length: 12 amino acids. Trimming left V 0 bases short and J 5 bases short, with 3 bases between. V and J are TRBV5-1 and TRBJ2-4; no definite D call. The receptor's source is an adult who was a healthcare worker with PCR-confirmed SARS-CoV-2 infection or an uninfected control (not recorded which). The sequenced material came from whole blood. This CDR3 is CASSLEENIQYF. CDR3 in DNA: TGCGCCAGCAGCTTGGAGGAAAACATTCAGTACTTC.